This is a list of T cell receptor beta chains from one sample in a study of cytomegalovirus exposure and HLA in healthy donors. Produced via immunoSEQ multiplex PCR; TCRdb's table is partial and in-frame only. The sample lists 100,000 to 150,000 clones; over 60% were seen once. Material: PBMCs. These receptors came from a male donor in good health and CMV-seropositive. Both conserved end residues are part of each CDR3. The D gene is left open where the match is weak. Clone size appears in some rows only: once, few, many, or a class for an expanded clone.

TRBV7-9,.,.,TRBJ1-3,TGTGCCAGCAGCTCGGGGACATACCAAAACACCATATATTTT,CASSSGTYQNTIYF
TRBV28,.,.,TRBJ1-3,TGTGCCAGCAGTTTGCTCAGTCCCACGGGCTCTGGAAACACCATATATTTT,CASSLLSPTGSGNTIYF
TRBV5-6,.,.,TRBJ1-2,TGTGCCAGCAGAAAGGGTGGGGGCCTTGGCTACACCTTC,CASRKGGGLGYTF
TRBV7-8,.,.,TRBJ2-7,TGTGCCAGCAGCTTTATAGCGCGGGAGCAGTACTTC,CASSFIAREQYF
TRBV7-2,.,few,TRBJ2-5,TGTGCCAGCAGCTCACGCCCCAATAATGAGCAGACCCAGTACTTC,CASSSRPNNEQTQYF
TRBV6-4,TRBD2,.,TRBJ2-1,TGTGCCAGCAGTGATGGACTAGCGGGAGGGGGCTACAATGAGCAGTTCTTC,CASSDGLAGGGYNEQFF
TRBV5-1,TRBD1,.,TRBJ2-7,TGCGCCAGCAGCCCCACAGGGGCCCAATCCTACGAGCAGTACTTC,CASSPTGAQSYEQYF
TRBV9,TRBD2,.,TRBJ2-7,TGTGCCAGCAGCGTAGAGAGTAGCGGGCTCCCCTACGAGCAGTACTTC,CASSVESSGLPYEQYF
TRBV30,TRBD1,.,TRBJ2-3,TGTGCCTGGAGCCCGCGGGGGGTGTTGGACAGGGGGTGGACTACTTTAGGAGCAGATACGCAGTATTTT,CAWSPRGVLDRGWTTLGADTQYF
TRBV6-1,TRBD1,.,TRBJ1-1,TGTGCCAGCAGTCACAGGGGGGGCCCGTACACTGAAGCTTTCTTT,CASSHRGGPYTEAFF
TRBV7-9,.,.,TRBJ1-2,TGTGCCGGTAGAAGCGATGGCTACACCTTC,CAGRSDGYTF
TRBV19,.,.,TRBJ1-5,TGTGCCAGTAGTATAGAGGAGGGTAGAGATCAGCCCCAGCATTTT,CASSIEEGRDQPQHF
TRBV28,TRBD2,few,TRBJ2-7,TGTGCCAGCAGGAGAGGTGCAGGGACTACCGCGGGGCAGTACTTC,CASRRGAGTTAGQYF
TRBV28,TRBD1,.,TRBJ2-7,TGTGCCAGCAGTTTATTTTGGACAGGGGCCTACGAGCAGTACTTC,CASSLFWTGAYEQYF
TRBV6-1,.,.,TRBJ2-7,TGTGCCAGCAGTGAAGAGGGCGGGACGCCGACCTACGAGCAGTACTTC,CASSEEGGTPTYEQYF
TRBV5-5,TRBD2,.,TRBJ2-3,TGTGCCAGCAGCCCCCTCGAAGCGGGGAGGGGAGATACGCAGTATTTT,CASSPLEAGRGDTQYF
TRBV7-2,TRBD1,.,TRBJ2-7,TGTGCCAGCAGCTTCTCGCGACAGGGCTCCGAGCAGTACTTC,CASSFSRQGSEQYF
TRBV7-9,.,.,TRBJ2-5,TGTGCCAGCAGCTTATTTTTCAGTCCAGGGCTACAAGAGACCCAGTACTTC,CASSLFFSPGLQETQYF
TRBV10-1,TRBD1,.,TRBJ1-5,TGCGCCAGCAACATGGGACAGGGGTATAGCAATCAGCCCCAGCATTTT,CASNMGQGYSNQPQHF
TRBV29-1,.,.,TRBJ2-5,TGCAGCGTTTTCGGTGGGGAGTACCAAGAGACCCAGTACTTC,CSVFGGEYQETQYF
TRBV7-2,.,once,TRBJ2-7,TGTGCCAGCAGCGTGGACAGTAACTCCTACGAGCAGTACTTC,CASSVDSNSYEQYF
TRBV11-2,.,.,TRBJ2-3,TGTGCCAGCAGCTTAGCCGGGGTGCAGTATTTT,CASSLAGVQYF
TRBV11-3,TRBD1,few,TRBJ2-1,TGTGCCAGCAGCTTAGGGCGACAGGGGGCGGGCGATGAGCAGTTCTTC,CASSLGRQGAGDEQFF
TRBV6-4,TRBD2,.,TRBJ2-1,TGTGCCAGCAGTGGTCTAGCGGGAGGGTACAATGAGCAGTTCTTC,CASSGLAGGYNEQFF
TRBV6-1,.,.,TRBJ2-6,TGTGCCAGCAGTGCGGGGGAGTTTACTGGGGCCAACGTCCTGACTTTC,CASSAGEFTGANVLTF
TRBV5-8,TRBD1,.,TRBJ1-1,TGTGCCAGCAGCTTGGGACAGGGGACTTACACTGAAGCTTTCTTT,CASSLGQGTYTEAFF
TRBV14,.,.,TRBJ1-1,TGTGCCAGCAGCCAAGAGAGGGGGAAAGGGATTTGGGGGATGAACACTGAAGCTTTCTTT,CASSQERGKGIWGMNTEAFF
TRBV16,TRBD1,.,TRBJ2-7,TGTGCCAGCAGCCATGGCGGGACAGGAACCTACGAGCAGTACTTC,CASSHGGTGTYEQYF
TRBV5-1,.,.,TRBJ1-5,TGCGCCAGCAGCTCGGGTCAGGGGACCAATCAGCCCCAGCATTTT,CASSSGQGTNQPQHF
TRBV11-3,TRBD1,few,TRBJ2-2,TGTGCCAGCAGCTTAACAGGGGGCACCGGGGAGCTGTTTTTT,CASSLTGGTGELFF
TRBV15,.,.,TRBJ2-7,TGTGCCACCAGCAGAGATCGGGGTAGCGGAAACTACGAGCAGTACTTC,CATSRDRGSGNYEQYF
TRBV7-8,.,.,TRBJ2-1,TGTGCCAGCAGCACCCTACTAGCTGGTGAGCAGTTCTTC,CASSTLLAGEQFF
TRBV5-1,TRBD1,.,TRBJ2-2,TGCGCCAGCAGCTTAGGACAGGGCGGCACCGGGGAGCTGTTTTTT,CASSLGQGGTGELFF
TRBV18,.,.,TRBJ1-1,TGTGCCAGCTCACCAGAGGCAGGGCCCGCTGAAGCTTTCTTT,CASSPEAGPAEAFF
TRBV28,.,.,TRBJ2-7,TGTGCCAGCAGTTTGGGCCTACGGGGTGGGCCCCGATCCTACGAGCAGTACTTC,CASSLGLRGGPRSYEQYF
TRBV28,TRBD2,.,TRBJ2-1,TGTGCCAGCAGCGGACTAGCGGGAGTGCGCTCCTACAATGAGCAGTTCTTC,CASSGLAGVRSYNEQFF
TRBV11-1,TRBD1,.,TRBJ1-2,TGTGCCAGCAGCGGAACTTCTTGGGACAGCACGACCTATGGCTACACCTTC,CASSGTSWDSTTYGYTF
TRBV28,TRBD1,.,TRBJ2-3,TGTGCCAGCAGTCAAGACAGGGACACAGATACGCAGTATTTT,CASSQDRDTDTQYF
TRBV10-3,TRBD1,.,TRBJ2-1,TGTGCCATCAGGGCATTCGGACAGGGCGATGAGCAGTTCTTC,CAIRAFGQGDEQFF
TRBV7-8,TRBD2,.,TRBJ2-4,TGTGCCAGCAGCTTAGGGACTAGCGGGTGGGGAGCCAAAAACATTCAGTACTTC,CASSLGTSGWGAKNIQYF
TRBV25-1,.,once,TRBJ1-6,TGTGCCAGCAGTTGGTCAGGAGGGAATTCACCCCTCCACTTT,CASSWSGGNSPLHF
TRBV6-5,TRBD1,.,TRBJ1-2,TGTGCCAGCAGTTACAACAGGGGGGTGGGCTATGGCTACACCTTC,CASSYNRGVGYGYTF
TRBV27,.,.,TRBJ2-7,TGTGCCAGCAACCGACTAGGGGAAAACGGCTACGAGCAGTACTTC,CASNRLGENGYEQYF